This entry describes one TCR beta chain. The PCR employed 60 Vbeta primers together with 13 Jbeta primers. Some clones are missing from TCRdb's copy, which holds only in-frame ones; the method was immunoSEQ multiplex PCR. The table records 95,000 to 150,000 clones, 65% to 80% of them present only once. This entry is derived from a study of cytomegalovirus exposure and HLA in healthy donors. Study as a whole: Samples from HLA-typed donors yielded approximately 88 million unique TCRs in an early data release.

The TCR was taken from a middle-aged woman in good health and CMV-seropositive. Sequencing was done on a sample of PBMCs.

CDR3 amino acids: CASRRGTGWDTEAFF. CDR3 DNA sequence: TGTGCCAGCAGACGGGGGACAGGGTGGGACACTGAAGCTTTCTTT. The rearrangement joins TRBV6-5 to TRBJ1-1, with 9 bases matching TRBD1. In germline, CDR1 is MNHEY, CDR2 SVGAGI. CDR3 length: 15 amino acids. Unmatched junction bases numbered 8, after V lost 6 bases and J lost 3 bases.